The 31 T cell receptor beta chains presented below share a single source sample, sequenced in a study of T cells in Graves' hyperthyroidism and ophthalmopathy. From RNA transcripts, TCR beta CDR3 regions were amplified. First-round RT-PCR of the TCR CDR3 relied on the HTBI primer set. TCRdb analysed the multiplex PCR reads with MiXCR anew, one entry per CDR3 protein. The repertoire holds fewer than 350,000 distinct CDR3 sequences, with about 15% as singletons. Material for sequencing was blood. All receptors come from a woman aged 45-60 years with Graves' hyperthyroidism that later progressed to Graves' ophthalmopathy.

This clonotype was picked up many times. This sequence joins TRBV11-2 and TRBJ2-4; D is possibly TRBD2 (6 bases). The CDR3 runs 12 residues. CDR1 and CDR2 from the germline V gene are SGHAT and FQNNGV. V was trimmed by 3 bases and J by 12 bases, leaving 12 bases between them. The CDR3 DNA follows: TGTGCCAGCAGCTTTCAGGAGGGCCCTCAGTACTTC. This encodes CASSFQEGPQYF.

In its sample, this clonotype was seen many times. The chain recombines TRBV3-1 with TRBJ1-2; TRBD1 is a possible D gene (5 bases). The V gene lost 0 bases and the J gene lost 7 bases, with 21 bases spanning the gap. Germline V gives CDR1 LGHDT, CDR2 YNNKEL (reference sequence). The CDR3 length is 17 residues. In DNA form, the CDR3 reads TGTGCCAGCAGCCAAGATACCGTGTTCGGGGGGACGTCTGGCTACACCTTC. Translation gives CASSQDTVFGGTSGYTF.

This clonotype was counted ten times or more. V usage is TRBV27 and J usage is TRBJ1-4, with D hard to call. The V and J ends lost 6 bases and 10 bases respectively, with 12 bases between them. Germline V gives CDR1 MNHEY, CDR2 SMNVEV (reference sequence). CDR3 length equals 12 residues. DNA for the CDR3: TGTGCCAGCAGCCCAAACGGCAGAAAACTGTTTTTT. It encodes CASSPNGRKLFF.

This clonotype was counted between two and nine times. This chain links TRBV7-2 with TRBJ2-7; D gene unclear. Germline V lookup: CDR1 SGHTA, CDR2 FQGNSA. The CDR3 is 12 amino acids. Trimming shortened V by 10 bases and J by 2 bases, and 12 bases separated the two germline ends. CDR3 DNA: TGTGCCATCGGTACCCCCACCTACGAGCAGTACTTC. Protein: CAIGTPTYEQYF.

In its sample, this clonotype was seen a few times. V usage is TRBV20-1 and J usage is TRBJ1-4; 7 bases fit TRBD1. The CDR3 is 16 residues long. V shed 3 bases, J shed 5 bases, and the junction held 12 bases outside the gene matches. The germline V gene has CDR1 DFQATT and CDR2 SNEGSKA (reference sequence). The DNA of the CDR3 is TGCAGTGCTAGCCCCCTACGACAGGGAGGAAATGAAAAACTGTTTTTT. Protein product: CSASPLRQGGNEKLFF.

A word on this clonotype: This may be a read error: a much more frequent sequence differs by one nucleotide. This chain joins TRBV20-1 and TRBJ2-7; no clear D gene. Germline assignment: CDR1 DFQATT and CDR2 SNEGSKA (reference sequence). The CDR3 is made up of 12 amino acids. Trimming removed 3 bases from V and 6 bases from J, with 12 bases in between. The CDR3 loop reads CSASETLGEQYF. CDR3 nucleotides: TGCAGTGCTAGTGAGACGCTAGGCGAGCAGTACTTC.

This clonotype was observed many times. The rearrangement uses TRBV20-1 and TRBJ2-7; 7 bases fit TRBD1. CDR3 length equals 14 residues. Germline V lookup: CDR1 DFQATT, CDR2 SNEGSKA (reference sequence). With V trimmed by 6 bases and J by 6 bases, 14 bases remained unmatched. CDR3 DNA: TGCAGTGCGCCTCGACAGGGAGTTATCGGCGAGCAGTACTTC. It specifies CSAPRQGVIGEQYF.

In this sample, this clonotype turned up many times. The V call is TRBV30, the J call TRBJ2-1; 10 bases map to TRBD2. Germline V lookup: CDR1 GTSNPN, CDR2 SVGIG (reference sequence). The CDR3 runs 14 residues. V dropped 1 base and J dropped 9; count of bases not matched to a gene: 6. As DNA, the CDR3 is TGTGCCTGGAGTGAAGTTGCTAGCGGGGGTGAGCAGTTCTTC. Protein product: CAWSEVASGGEQFF.

This clonotype was recorded at least ten times. The rearrangement joins TRBV27 to TRBJ1-6, with unresolved D. Between the trimmed V and J ends, which lost 3 bases and 2 bases, there was a span of 11 bases. The CDR3 runs 16 residues. CDR1 MNHEY and CDR2 SMNVEV come from the germline V gene (reference sequence). The CDR3 nucleotides are TGTGCCAGCAGTTTGATTGACGGTCCCTATAATTCACCCCTCCACTTT. Translated: CASSLIDGPYNSPLHF.

This clonotype was seen many times. The chain links TRBV2 to TRBJ1-1; D not resolved. Germline V gene sequence: CDR1 SNHLY, CDR2 FYNNEI. The CDR3 loop spans 12 amino acids. V gave up 3 bases and J gave up 4 bases, with 6 bases separating them. The chain's CDR3 is CASSEAGTEAFF. CDR3 in DNA: TGTGCCAGCAGTGAGGCGGGCACTGAAGCTTTCTTT.

The chain couples TRBV20-1 to TRBJ2-7; TRBD1 agrees at 9 bases. The CDR3 length is 14 residues. CDR1 is DFQATT and CDR2 is SNEGSKA in the germline V gene (reference sequence). Trimming cost V 4 bases and J 7 bases; bases outside gene matches: 11. CDR3 DNA: TGCAGTGCTACGGCCGGGACAGGGTTGAGAGAGCAGTACTTC. Amino acids: CSATAGTGLREQYF.

This clonotype has at least ten counts. The genes are TRBV28 and TRBJ1-1; D gene uncertain. This CDR3 contains 14 residues. Trimming removed 5 bases from V and 1 base from J, with 11 bases in between. CDR1 and CDR2 from the germline V gene are MDHEN and SYDVKM. The DNA for the CDR3 is TGTGCCAGCAGTCCTCTGTGGAGGAACACTGAAGCTTTCTTT. Its protein product is CASSPLWRNTEAFF.

This clonotype was detected only a few times. The CDR3 region is CSFFGGATNEKLFF. In nucleotides, the CDR3 is TGCAGTTTCTTCGGAGGTGCAACTAATGAAAAACTGTTTTTT. V usage is TRBV20-1 and J usage is TRBJ1-4; D gene uncertain. The V end lost 8 bases, the J end lost 0 bases, and 13 bases lay between the germline ends. The V gene's germline CDR1 is DFQATT and CDR2 SNEGSKA (reference sequence). This CDR3 has 14 residues.

This clonotype was counted at least ten times. The rearrangement links TRBV20-1 to TRBJ2-7, with 7 bases identical to TRBD1. The CDR3 totals 13 residues. In germline, CDR1 is DFQATT, CDR2 SNEGSKA (reference sequence). In nucleotides, the CDR3 is TGCAAGATTCCGACAGGGACAGCGAAAGAGCAGTACTTC. It is translated as CKIPTGTAKEQYF.

In this sample, this clonotype turned up many times. A much larger clone is a single base away; this may be a read error. The CDR3 region has the DNA TGTGCCACCAGCCAGTACAATGAGCAGTTCTTC. Protein: CATSQYNEQFF. V gene TRBV24-1 combines with J gene TRBJ2-1, with D unresolved. The CDR3 consists of 11 residues. From germline, CDR1 is KGHDR and CDR2 SFDVKD. V shed 7 bases and J shed 4 bases, with 4 bases lying between them.

The table lists this clonotype with many counts. CDR3 in amino acids: CSARPRTSGIYNEQFF. Here the CDR3 DNA reads TGCAGTGCTAGACCTAGGACTAGCGGTATTTACAATGAGCAGTTCTTC. The J gene is TRBJ2-1, the V gene TRBV20-1; 10 positions agree with TRBD2. CDR1 is DFQATT, CDR2 SNEGSKA, per germline (reference sequence). The CDR3 contains 16 residues. With V trimmed by 2 bases and J by 4 bases, 8 bases remained unmatched.

This clonotype was seen many times. The rearrangement uses TRBV25-1 and TRBJ2-1; 7 positions match TRBD2. Germline CDR1 and CDR2: MGHDK and SYGVNS. Germline trimming cut 3 bases from V and 5 bases from J; bases unmatched to any gene: 4. The CDR3 extends over 14 amino acids. CDR3 loop: CASSELADDNEQFF. CDR3 coding DNA: TGTGCCAGCAGTGAGCTAGCGGACGACAATGAGCAGTTCTTC.

This clonotype was detected ten times or more. The chain couples TRBV5-1 to TRBJ2-5, with 10 bases matching TRBD2. V shed 3 bases, J shed 4 bases, and the junction held 6 bases outside the gene matches. This CDR3 spans 15 amino acids. Germline V gene lookup returns CDR1 SGHRS and CDR2 YFSETQ. CDR3: CASSSSAGGGETQYF. The CDR3 DNA is TGCGCCAGCAGCTCGTCAGCGGGAGGGGGAGAGACCCAGTACTTC.

In its sample, this clonotype was seen many times. This chain links TRBV11-2 with TRBJ2-1; 10 nucleotides align to TRBD1. CDR1 and CDR2 from the germline V gene are SGHAT and FQNNGV. There are 14 residues in the CDR3. After removal of 5 bases from V and 8 bases from J, the junction contained 6 bases not matched to a gene. CDR3 bases: TGTGCCAGCAGCCAAGCGACAGGGGGCCATGAGCAGTTCTTC. This codes for CASSQATGGHEQFF.

This clonotype has a count of ten or more. This chain connects TRBV7-8 to TRBJ1-6; 9 bases fit TRBD1. The length of the CDR3 is 15 residues. CDR1 and CDR2 from the germline V gene are SGHVS and FQNEAQ. After removal of 5 bases from V and 7 bases from J, the junction contained 6 bases not matched to a gene. This chain's CDR3 is CASSHGTGSNSPLHF. The CDR3 DNA is TGTGCCAGCAGCCACGGGACAGGGAGCAATTCACCCCTCCACTTT. Filled out from reference TRBV7-8 and TRBJ1-6, the complete variable domain reads GAGVSQSPRYKVAKRGQDVALRCDPISGHVSLFWYQQALGQGPEFLTYFQNEAQLDKSGLPSDRFFAERPEGSVSTLKIQRTQQEDSAVYLCASSHGTGSNSPLHFGNGTRLTVT.

This clonotype appeared many times. The chain couples TRBV29-1 to TRBJ1-1, with no clear D. Trimming shortened V by 2 bases and J by 1 base, and 8 bases separated the two germline ends. The germline CDR1 and CDR2 sequences are SQVTM and ANQGSEA. The CDR3 loop spans 13 amino acids. The CDR3 DNA reads TGCAGCGTTGAATCGCAACCGAACACTGAAGCTTTCTTT. It encodes CSVESQPNTEAFF.

This clonotype occurred many times. The chain uses TRBV29-1 and TRBJ2-7; 8 nucleotides agree with TRBD2. The CDR3 loop spans 13 amino acids. CDR1 is SQVTM, CDR2 ANQGSEA, per germline. V shed 5 bases, J shed 5 bases, and the junction held 8 bases outside the gene matches. CDR3 amino acids: CSVRDSGINEQYF. The CDR3 region has the DNA TGCAGCGTTCGCGATAGCGGGATCAACGAGCAGTACTTC.

This clonotype was found many times. V usage is TRBV18 and J usage is TRBJ1-2; D is possibly TRBD1 (6 bases). Trimming left V 4 bases short and J 10 bases short, with 13 bases between. Germline-derived CDR1 and CDR2 are KGHSH and LQKENI. This CDR3 contains 12 residues. For the CDR3, the DNA is TGTGCCAGCTCACGTTCTCCAGGGGACTACACCTTC. Its protein product is CASSRSPGDYTF.

This clonotype has a handful of counts. The CDR3 protein is CASSQAQWGVADTQYF. The CDR3 bases are TGCGCCAGCAGCCAAGCCCAGTGGGGAGTAGCGGATACGCAGTATTTT. The V call is TRBV4-1, the J call TRBJ2-3; weak D call: TRBD2 (5 bases). Germline loops: CDR1 MGHRA, CDR2 YSYEKL. Trimming cost V 1 base and J 6 bases, with 17 bases left between them. The CDR3 has 16 residues.

Ten or more counts support this clonotype. This sequence joins TRBV20-1 and TRBJ1-1; D call uncertain. V lost 7 bases and J 1 base, leaving 28 bases between the germline ends. In germline, CDR1 is DFQATT, CDR2 SNEGSKA (reference sequence). The CDR3 covers 18 residues. The CDR3 nucleotides are TGCAGTGGAATACCGCCGCTACCGGAATTTTTTTCGAACACTGAAGCTTTCTTT. This encodes CSGIPPLPEFFSNTEAFF.

This clonotype was counted at least ten times. The chain links TRBV6-1 to TRBJ1-1; the D is unclear. There are 13 residues in the CDR3. V lost 7 bases to trimming and J lost 7 bases, with 16 bases between them. The germline CDR1 and CDR2 sequences are MNHNS and SASEGT. CDR3 region: CASTNAGASEAFF. Written as DNA, the CDR3 is TGTGCCAGCACCAACGCCGGCGCCAGTGAAGCTTTCTTT.

There are many counts of this clonotype. The rearrangement joins TRBV20-1 to TRBJ1-1, with D possibly being TRBD1 (5 bases). The germline V gene has CDR1 DFQATT and CDR2 SNEGSKA (reference sequence). The CDR3 is made up of 15 amino acids. Between the trimmed V and J ends, which lost 0 bases and 0 bases, there was a span of 11 bases. CDR3 in amino acids: CSARDPGTVNTEAFF. In nucleotides, the CDR3 is TGCAGTGCTAGAGACCCCGGGACGGTGAACACTGAAGCTTTCTTT.

This clonotype was counted at least ten times. The junction differs from germline at one of its ends, possibly a read error. V usage is TRBV11-2 and J usage is TRBJ1-1; D uncertain. Germline V gene sequence: CDR1 SGHAT, CDR2 FQNNGV. The CDR3 length is 14 residues. The CDR3 sequence: CASSPGDLNTEALF. The CDR3 DNA reads TGTGCCAGCAGCCCCGGAGATTTGAACACTGAAGCTCTCTTT.

This clonotype was counted ten times or more. The chain is built from TRBV7-9 and TRBJ2-7, with 8 bases lining up with TRBD1. The germline CDR1 and CDR2 sequences are SEHNR and FQNEAQ (reference sequence). CDR3 size: 17 residues. V was clipped by 3 bases and J by 2 bases; unmatched bases: 12. CDR3 loop: CASSFTLRTGRAYEQYF. CDR3 coding DNA: TGTGCCAGCAGCTTTACCCTCCGGACAGGGAGAGCCTACGAGCAGTACTTC.

The V call is TRBV7-2, the J call TRBJ1-2, with 10 bases matching TRBD1. CDR3 length: 17 amino acids. The germline gives CDR1 SGHTA, CDR2 FQGNSA. J gave up 4 bases and V 7 bases, and 15 bases lay outside the gene matches. The CDR3 sequence is CASIPKPRQGASYGYTF. Here the CDR3 DNA reads TGTGCCAGCATCCCCAAACCAAGACAGGGGGCCAGCTATGGCTACACCTTC. Looking up the rest from reference TRBV7-2 and TRBJ1-2 gives the full variable domain: GAGVSQSPSNKVTEKGKDVELRCDPISGHTALYWYRQSLGQGLEFLIYFQGNSAPDKSGLPSDRFSAERTGGSVSTLTIQRTQQEDSAVYLCASIPKPRQGASYGYTFGSGTRLTVV.

The chain uses TRBV5-1 and TRBJ2-7; 11 bases are shared with TRBD2. The CDR3 covers 15 residues. V shed 5 bases, J shed 3 bases, and the junction held 7 bases outside the gene matches. The V gene's germline CDR1 is SGHRS and CDR2 YFSETQ. CDR3 in amino acids: CASRSGLAVIYEQYF. In DNA, the CDR3 is TGCGCCAGCAGGTCGGGACTAGCGGTGATCTACGAGCAGTACTTC.